These 11 T cell receptor beta chains were all obtained from the same sample, sequenced in a study of CD8+CD57+ T cells in acquired aplastic anemia. Genomic DNA templated the TCR beta VDJ and CDR3 profiling. TCRdb re-called the reads through MiXCR, storing one row per CDR3 protein. The table includes approximately 98,000 distinct CDR3 sequences, around 62% detected once. Before being chosen for sequencing, patients had shown CD8+CD57+ cell expansion by flow cytometry. The sequencing sample was made of sorted CD4+, CD8+, or CD8+CD57+ T cells (not recorded which) from PBMCs. These receptor sequences come from a human donor with aplastic anemia.

The chain joins TRBV2 to TRBJ1-1; weak D call: TRBD1 (5 bases). V lost 3 bases, J lost 1 base, and 12 bases lay in between. This CDR3 contains 15 residues. Germline lookup yields CDR1 SNHLY and CDR2 FYNNEI. Here the CDR3 reads CASSDWGSKNTEAFF. The DNA for the CDR3 is TGTGCCAGCAGTGATTGGGGCAGTAAGAACACTGAAGCTTTCTTT.

The chain joins TRBV2 to TRBJ1-2; D unresolved. This CDR3 is built from 12 residues. Germline V lookup: CDR1 SNHLY, CDR2 FYNNEI. V was cut by 10 bases and J by 5 bases, with 14 bases left in between. The CDR3 DNA is TGTGCCAACCCAGACGGAAGATATGGCTACACCTTC. Translating gives CANPDGRYGYTF. Using reference TRBV2 and TRBJ1-2 for the parts outside the CDR3, the full variable domain is EPEVTQTPSHQVTQMGQEVILRCVPISNHLYFYWYRQILGQKVEFLVSFYNNEISEKSEIFDDQFSVERPDGSNFTLKIRSTKLEDSAMYFCANPDGRYGYTFGSGTRLTVV.

This clonotype was seen once. The V and J genes are TRBV5-1 and TRBJ2-2; 7 nucleotides align to TRBD2. The CDR3 has 16 residues. The trim removed 5 bases at V and 4 bases at J, leaving 11 bases unmatched. CDR1 and CDR2 (germline): SGHRS, YFSETQ. DNA for the CDR3: TGCGCCAGCAGACCTGTCCAGCGGGGCCGCACCGGGGAGCTGTTTTTT. Its translation is CASRPVQRGRTGELFF.

This clonotype was detected only a few times. The chain couples TRBV20-1 to TRBJ2-5; unclear D gene. Germline lookup yields CDR1 DFQATT and CDR2 SNEGSKA (reference sequence). V dropped 0 bases and J dropped 10 bases, with 9 bases sitting between them. The CDR3 sequence is 11 residues long. This CDR3 is CSARDPHVQYF. The CDR3 nucleotides read TGCAGTGCTAGAGACCCTCATGTCCAGTACTTC.

This chain joins TRBV7-9 and TRBJ1-4, with 7 positions matching TRBD1. Per germline, CDR1 SEHNR and CDR2 FQNEAQ (reference sequence). Losses at the gene ends were 8 bases for V and 6 bases for J; bases not matched to a gene: 6. This CDR3 has 13 residues. CDR3 in amino acids: CASADRTHEKLFF. The CDR3 coding sequence is TGTGCCAGCGCGGACAGGACCCATGAAAAACTGTTTTTT.

This rearrangement joins TRBV20-1 to TRBJ1-5; D gene uncertain. V dropped 3 bases and J dropped 7 bases, with 10 bases sitting between them. This CDR3 contains 12 residues. Per the germline V gene, CDR1 is DFQATT and CDR2 is SNEGSKA (reference sequence). CDR3 sequence: CSARSGVQPQHF. The CDR3 DNA follows: TGCAGTGCTAGGAGTGGCGTGCAGCCCCAGCATTTT.

The chain has TRBV7-2 and TRBJ2-3; no definite D call. Germline CDR1 reads SGHTA; CDR2 reads FQGNSA. CDR3 length equals 13 residues. V was trimmed by 5 bases and J by 4 bases, leaving 10 bases between them. This chain's CDR3 is CASSPHRPDTQYF. The CDR3 nucleotides are TGTGCCAGCAGCCCCCACCGTCCAGATACGCAGTATTTT.

The genes are TRBV25-1 and TRBJ1-4, with a weak D call TRBD1 (5 bases). CDR1 is MGHDK and CDR2 is SYGVNS in the germline V gene. V shed 8 bases and J shed 5 bases, with 15 bases lying between them. CDR3 length: 14 residues. The CDR3 sequence: CASGGLGRNEKLFF. The DNA of the CDR3 is TGTGCCAGCGGGGGATTAGGGCGGAATGAAAAACTGTTTTTT.

The chain has TRBV6-1 and TRBJ2-7; D gene ambiguous. The V and J ends lost 1 base and 3 bases respectively, with 10 bases between them. In germline, CDR1 is MNHNS, CDR2 SASEGT. CDR3 size: 14 residues. The chain's CDR3 is CASSEVYRFYEQYF. CDR3 coding DNA: TGTGCCAGCAGTGAAGTATACAGATTCTACGAGCAGTACTTC.

The chain employs TRBV24-1 and TRBJ1-2, with unresolved D. Germline V gene data show CDR1 as KGHDR and CDR2 as SFDVKD. V gave up 10 bases and J gave up 3 bases, with 14 bases separating them. The CDR3 spans 13 residues. The CDR3 coding sequence is TGTGCCACTTCCGCCCGCGGAGACTATGGCTACACCTTC. Protein sequence: CATSARGDYGYTF.

The chain recombines TRBV2 with TRBJ1-1; TRBD1 is a possible D gene (5 bases). Trimming left V 4 bases short and J 7 bases short, with 13 bases between. Germline V gene data show CDR1 as SNHLY and CDR2 as FYNNEI. There are 13 residues in the CDR3. CDR3 amino acids: CASSAVGGFEAFF. In DNA form, the CDR3 reads TGTGCCAGCAGTGCCGTTGGGGGGTTTGAAGCTTTCTTT.